This is a list of T cell receptor beta chains from one sample in a study of T-cell reconstitution after alpha-beta-depleted transplantation in children. TCRdb processed the PCR reads anew with MiXCR; each CDR3 protein has one entry. Counted here are almost 500,000 distinct CDR3 sequences, over 9.5% occurring once; the ten biggest clones make up around 2.2%. The sample in question was PBMCs, obtained before TCRalphabeta/CD19-depleted stem cell transplant. These receptors originate from a child aged 2 to 9 with inherited bone marrow failure, due to receive a stem cell transplant. The CDR3 runs from the conserved cysteine through the conserved F or W. The order of the fields is J gene, V gene, CDR3 protein.

J gene: TRBJ2-1
V gene: TRBV3-1
CDR3 protein: CASSQVPSYNEQFF

J gene: TRBJ2-3
V gene: TRBV3-1
CDR3 protein: CASSRQTDTQYF

J gene: TRBJ1-2
V gene: TRBV12-3/TRBV12-4
CDR3 protein: CASTSRTGNYGHTF

J gene: TRBJ2-1
V gene: TRBV20-1
CDR3 protein: CSASPPRMSYNEQFF

J gene: TRBJ1-5
V gene: TRBV20-1
CDR3 protein: CSARDWRELSNQPQHF

J gene: TRBJ1-1
V gene: TRBV4-3
CDR3 protein: CASSQARPPPVTEAFF

J gene: TRBJ2-7
V gene: TRBV2
CDR3 protein: CASSENRGDGPWRYF

J gene: TRBJ2-7
V gene: TRBV7-9
CDR3 protein: CASSTTPRGQSSYEQYF

J gene: TRBJ2-2
V gene: TRBV28
CDR3 protein: CASQGRNTGELFF

J gene: TRBJ2-2
V gene: TRBV7-2
CDR3 protein: CASSFVGRTGELFF

J gene: TRBJ2-5
V gene: TRBV29-1
CDR3 protein: CSVSRIQETQYF

J gene: TRBJ2-7
V gene: TRBV20-1
CDR3 protein: CSARDGGKTYEQYF

J gene: TRBJ2-1
V gene: TRBV20-1
CDR3 protein: CSAKDRASYNEQFF

J gene: TRBJ2-7
V gene: TRBV28
CDR3 protein: CASSLPGRGEQYF

J gene: TRBJ2-1
V gene: TRBV12-3/TRBV12-4
CDR3 protein: CASSYWRGSYNEQFF